A selection of T cell receptor beta chains follows, all from one sample in a study of T cells after yellow fever vaccination. TCRdb re-derived calls from the 5' RACE reads in MiXCR, one entry per CDR3 protein. Found here are approximately 600,000 distinct CDR3 sequences, roughly 12% of them singletons; the top ten hold 14% to 15%. The sequenced sample was PBMCs, obtained on the day of the yellow fever booster vaccination. The receptors here all came from a man aged 30 to 45 who received the YFV17D yellow fever vaccine. Both conserved end residues are part of each CDR3. Clone size is stated in some rows and not others, as once, few, many or a class when expanded.

clone size: NA
V gene: TRBV20-1
J gene: TRBJ1-1
CDR3 length: 16
CDR3 protein: CSARDGGQGAHTEAFF

clone size: many
V gene: TRBV20-1
J gene: TRBJ2-2
CDR3 length: 16
CDR3 protein: CSVPGQERTNTGELFF

clone size: NA
V gene: TRBV6-1
J gene: TRBJ2-3
CDR3 length: 15
CDR3 protein: CASTHGREGTDTQYF

clone size: NA
V gene: TRBV5-1
J gene: TRBJ2-5
CDR3 length: 16
CDR3 protein: CASSLSGDRLFETQYF

clone size: many
V gene: TRBV15
J gene: TRBJ1-4
CDR3 length: 14
CDR3 protein: CATSGVGDSEKLFF

clone size: many
V gene: TRBV5-5
J gene: TRBJ2-1
CDR3 length: 14
CDR3 protein: CASSPSTFYNEQFF

clone size: few
V gene: TRBV12-3/TRBV12-4
J gene: TRBJ1-1
CDR3 length: 13
CDR3 protein: CASTLGLNTEAFF

clone size: NA
V gene: TRBV20-1
J gene: TRBJ2-1
CDR3 length: 13
CDR3 protein: CSASSLRQDEQFF

clone size: NA
V gene: TRBV3-1
J gene: TRBJ1-2
CDR3 length: 14
CDR3 protein: CASSLSVPVEGYTF

clone size: many
V gene: TRBV29-1
J gene: TRBJ2-7
CDR3 length: 13
CDR3 protein: CSVGTGGAYEQYF

clone size: NA
V gene: TRBV10-3
J gene: TRBJ2-5
CDR3 length: 16
CDR3 protein: CAIKSSGTGDRETQYF

clone size: few
V gene: TRBV11-3
J gene: TRBJ2-1
CDR3 length: 12
CDR3 protein: CASSLDPNEQFF

clone size: NA
V gene: TRBV11-2
J gene: TRBJ2-7
CDR3 length: 13
CDR3 protein: CASSLEPRYEQYF

clone size: many
V gene: TRBV5-1
J gene: TRBJ2-5
CDR3 length: 15
CDR3 protein: CASSLSSGSVETQYF

clone size: few
V gene: TRBV27
J gene: TRBJ2-7
CDR3 length: 15
CDR3 protein: CASSPFGGIYYEQYF

clone size: NA
V gene: TRBV6-2/TRBV6-3
J gene: TRBJ2-1
CDR3 length: 13
CDR3 protein: CASNQGRRLEQFF

clone size: few
V gene: TRBV5-1
J gene: TRBJ2-5
CDR3 length: 14
CDR3 protein: CASSHGETAETQYF

clone size: few
V gene: TRBV5-1
J gene: TRBJ2-1
CDR3 length: 17
CDR3 protein: CASSSLQGEKDYNEQFF

clone size: NA
V gene: TRBV20-1
J gene: TRBJ2-3
CDR3 length: 14
CDR3 protein: CSVGPGVRADTQYF

clone size: NA
V gene: TRBV7-8
J gene: TRBJ1-2
CDR3 length: 12
CDR3 protein: CASSKEGFGYTF

clone size: NA
V gene: TRBV29-1
J gene: TRBJ2-5
CDR3 length: 11
CDR3 protein: CSVDGGATQYF

clone size: few
V gene: TRBV7-2
J gene: TRBJ2-7
CDR3 length: 13
CDR3 protein: CASSLRWAYEQYF

clone size: few
V gene: TRBV5-1
J gene: TRBJ2-7
CDR3 length: 14
CDR3 protein: CASSPGQVSYEQYF

clone size: NA
V gene: TRBV5-1
J gene: TRBJ2-1
CDR3 length: 13
CDR3 protein: CASSLVSTNEQFF

clone size: few
V gene: TRBV7-2
J gene: TRBJ2-1
CDR3 length: 13
CDR3 protein: CASSLGQVEGQFF

clone size: few
V gene: TRBV7-2
J gene: TRBJ2-7
CDR3 length: 16
CDR3 protein: CASSLVGAGETYEQYF

clone size: NA
V gene: TRBV9
J gene: TRBJ2-7
CDR3 length: 15
CDR3 protein: CASSVSSAGSYEQYF

clone size: NA
V gene: TRBV7-8
J gene: TRBJ2-5
CDR3 length: 19
CDR3 protein: CASSLRALTRGRPQETQYF

clone size: NA
V gene: TRBV12-3/TRBV12-4
J gene: TRBJ1-4
CDR3 length: 14
CDR3 protein: CASRDGGGYEKLFF

clone size: NA
V gene: TRBV28
J gene: TRBJ2-7
CDR3 length: 15
CDR3 protein: CASSFVAGRSREQYF

clone size: few
V gene: TRBV20-1
J gene: TRBJ2-1
CDR3 length: 14
CDR3 protein: CSARDGPRGDEQFF

clone size: NA
V gene: TRBV6-1
J gene: TRBJ2-1
CDR3 length: 16
CDR3 protein: CVTRTSGISSYNEQFF

clone size: NA
V gene: TRBV11-2
J gene: TRBJ2-2
CDR3 length: 14
CDR3 protein: CASSLNLWTGELFF

clone size: NA
V gene: TRBV11-2
J gene: TRBJ2-3
CDR3 length: 16
CDR3 protein: CASSLRLRESTDTQYF

clone size: NA
V gene: TRBV20-1
J gene: TRBJ2-1
CDR3 length: 15
CDR3 protein: CSASPTSGSKFEQFF

clone size: NA
V gene: TRBV20-1
J gene: TRBJ2-5
CDR3 length: 15
CDR3 protein: CSGPRAGDAQETQYF

clone size: NA
V gene: TRBV20-1
J gene: TRBJ2-1
CDR3 length: 17
CDR3 protein: CSATGTGGRVVYNEQFF

clone size: few
V gene: TRBV28
J gene: TRBJ1-5
CDR3 length: 14
CDR3 protein: CASSFNGGNQPQHF

clone size: NA
V gene: TRBV30
J gene: TRBJ2-7
CDR3 length: 11
CDR3 protein: CGSGPPYEQYF

clone size: few
V gene: TRBV5-4
J gene: TRBJ2-4
CDR3 length: 18
CDR3 protein: CASSLISGTALAKNIQYF

clone size: many
V gene: TRBV18
J gene: TRBJ1-1
CDR3 length: 14
CDR3 protein: CASSPWAVNTEAFF

clone size: NA
V gene: TRBV18
J gene: TRBJ1-5
CDR3 length: 16
CDR3 protein: CASSPSRGDVGQPQHF

clone size: few
V gene: TRBV7-2
J gene: TRBJ2-3
CDR3 length: 14
CDR3 protein: CASSRRTAGDTQYF

clone size: NA
V gene: TRBV20-1
J gene: TRBJ2-1
CDR3 length: 20
CDR3 protein: CSARVPAGLNKGVVYNEQFF

clone size: few
V gene: TRBV5-6
J gene: TRBJ2-1
CDR3 length: 15
CDR3 protein: CASSLTGTLYNEQFF

clone size: few
V gene: TRBV3-1
J gene: TRBJ2-3
CDR3 length: 17
CDR3 protein: CASSRAAPREGNSRKYF

clone size: NA
V gene: TRBV5-4
J gene: TRBJ2-1
CDR3 length: 15
CDR3 protein: CASSVSEFSYNEQFF

clone size: few
V gene: TRBV9
J gene: TRBJ2-1
CDR3 length: 13
CDR3 protein: CASSAPTGDEQFF